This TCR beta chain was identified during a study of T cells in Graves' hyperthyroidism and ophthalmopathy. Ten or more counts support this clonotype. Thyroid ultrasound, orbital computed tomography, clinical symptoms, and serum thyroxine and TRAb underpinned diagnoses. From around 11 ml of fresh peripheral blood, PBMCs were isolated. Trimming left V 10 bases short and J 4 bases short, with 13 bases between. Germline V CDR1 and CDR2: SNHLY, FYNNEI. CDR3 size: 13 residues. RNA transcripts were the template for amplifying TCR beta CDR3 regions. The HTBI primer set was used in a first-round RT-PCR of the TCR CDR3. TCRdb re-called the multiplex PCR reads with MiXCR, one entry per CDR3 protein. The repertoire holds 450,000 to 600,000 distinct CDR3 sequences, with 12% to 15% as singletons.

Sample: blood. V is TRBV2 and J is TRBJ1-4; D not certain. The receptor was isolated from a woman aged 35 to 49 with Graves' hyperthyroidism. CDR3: CAILVRNNEKLFF. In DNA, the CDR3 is TGTGCCATCCTGGTGAGGAATAATGAAAAACTGTTTTTT.